This entry concerns a single TCR beta chain. Antigen unknown. The record originates from a study of OX40 agonist ivuxolimab in advanced cancers. For the study at large: The patients' treatment was ivuxolimab, an agonistic anti-OX40 (CD134) antibody. Therapy given before enrollment (anti-PD-1, anti-PD-L1 or anti-CTLA-4) was allowed, and around 41% had some.

Study-wide findings and caveats: Part of the nonresponder group also had normalized T-cell clonal expansion that was low.

Germline loops: CDR1 SGHAT, CDR2 FQNNGV. The CDR3 totals 14 residues. V trimming: 5 bases; J trimming: 4 bases; junction bases outside the gene matches: 4. Generated by immunoSEQ multiplex PCR, the TCRdb table keeps only in-frame clones and is missing some. The repertoire holds around 72,000 clones, more than 75% seen once, with roughly 15% in the top ten. Blood sampling took place at baseline, cycle 4 day 1, and cycle 7 day 1. The receptor was derived from an adult with an advanced solid tumor such as melanoma, head and neck, liver or kidney cancer. The sequenced sample was CD4+ or CD8+ T cells sorted from blood, obtained in a trial of the OX40 agonist ivuxolimab. V usage is TRBV11-2 and J usage is TRBJ1-4; TRBD1 matches 7 bases. The CDR3, as DNA: TGTGCCAGCAGCAGGGGACAGTTTAATGAAAAACTGTTTTTT. It codes for CASSRGQFNEKLFF. Complete variable domain (other parts from reference TRBV11-2 and TRBJ1-4): EAGVAQSPRYKIIEKRQSVAFWCNPISGHATLYWYQQILGQGPKLLIQFQNNGVVDDSQLPKDRFSAERLKGVDSTLKIQPAKLEDSAVYLCASSRGQFNEKLFFGSGTQLSVL.